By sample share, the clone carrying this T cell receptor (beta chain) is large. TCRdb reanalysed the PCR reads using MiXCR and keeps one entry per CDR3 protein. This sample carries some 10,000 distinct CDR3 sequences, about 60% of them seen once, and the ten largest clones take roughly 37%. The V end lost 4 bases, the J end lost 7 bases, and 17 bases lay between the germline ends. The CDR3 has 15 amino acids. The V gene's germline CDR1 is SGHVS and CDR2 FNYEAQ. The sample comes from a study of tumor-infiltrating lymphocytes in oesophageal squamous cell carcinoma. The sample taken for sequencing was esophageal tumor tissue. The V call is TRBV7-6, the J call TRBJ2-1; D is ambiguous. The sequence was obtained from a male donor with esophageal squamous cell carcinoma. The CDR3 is CASSSWSSLGNEQFF. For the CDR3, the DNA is TGTGCCAGCAGCTCGTGGAGTAGTCTCGGGAATGAGCAGTTCTTC. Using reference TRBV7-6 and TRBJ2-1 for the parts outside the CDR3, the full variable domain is GAGVSQSPRYKVTKRGQDVALRCDPISGHVSLYWYRQALGQGPEFLTYFNYEAQQDKSGLPNDRFSAERPEGSISTLTIQRTEQRDSAMYRCASSSWSSLGNEQFFGPGTRLTVL.